The present T cell receptor (beta chain) was sequenced within a study of cytomegalovirus exposure and HLA in healthy donors. General study results and limits: According to the study, roughly 180 TCR beta chains were cytomegalovirus-associated. Later analysis identified some 16,000 TCR beta sequences associated with HLA alleles, using a false discovery rate threshold of 0.05. Versus the approximately 700-donor mean, an Asian-associated ancestry cluster reportedly showed fewer N-insertions in a later analysis. Common viral pathogens were later found to be apparently linked to several of the most significant clusters.

This CDR3 comprises 13 residues. V dropped 5 bases and J dropped 5; count of bases not matched to a gene: 4. Looked up from germline, CDR1 is ENHRY and CDR2 is SYGVKD. The PCR had 60 Vbeta and 13 Jbeta primers. Repertoires were generated with immunoSEQ multiplex PCR, while TCRdb's copy carries only in-frame clones and drops some. This sample yields about 200,000 clones, of which roughly 13% are seen a single time; roughly 7.7% belongs to the top ten. As concerns this clone: The target antigen is unknown.

The V and J genes are TRBV10-3 and TRBJ2-7, with 9 bases matching TRBD2. What was sequenced was PBMCs. This sequence originates from a man between 45 and 60 years old in good health and CMV-seropositive. The CDR3 DNA reads TGTGCCATCAGTCGGACTAGCGAAAACGAGCAGTACTTC. Amino acids: CAISRTSENEQYF.